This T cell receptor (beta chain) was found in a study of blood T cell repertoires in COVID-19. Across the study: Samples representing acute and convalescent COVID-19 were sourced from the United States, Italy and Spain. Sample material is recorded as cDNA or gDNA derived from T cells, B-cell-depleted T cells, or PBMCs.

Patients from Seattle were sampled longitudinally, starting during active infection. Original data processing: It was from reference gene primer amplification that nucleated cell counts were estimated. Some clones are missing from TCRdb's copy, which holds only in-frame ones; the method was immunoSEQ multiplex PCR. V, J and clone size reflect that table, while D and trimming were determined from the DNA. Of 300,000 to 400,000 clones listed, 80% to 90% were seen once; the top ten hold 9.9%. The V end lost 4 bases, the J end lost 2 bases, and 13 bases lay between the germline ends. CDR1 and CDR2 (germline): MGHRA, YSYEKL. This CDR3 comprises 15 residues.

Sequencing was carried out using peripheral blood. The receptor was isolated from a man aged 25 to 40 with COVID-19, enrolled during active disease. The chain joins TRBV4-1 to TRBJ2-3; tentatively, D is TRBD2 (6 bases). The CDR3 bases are TGCGCCAGCAGCCCCGGGACTTTAGTCACAGATACGCAGTATTTT. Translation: CASSPGTLVTDTQYF.